This T cell receptor (beta chain) was sequenced for a study of blood T cell repertoires in COVID-19. On the study more broadly: COVID-19 samples from acute and convalescent phases originated in the United States, Italy and Spain.

In the original analysis: Reference gene primer amplification gave nucleated cell count estimates. Profiling relied on immunoSEQ multiplex PCR, and the TCRdb table lists in-frame clones only, not all of them. V and J calls plus clone size are reproduced from that table; the DNA served to infer D and trimming. The profile shows some 250,000 clones, around four fifths of them singletons. The V and J ends lost 3 bases and 0 bases respectively, with 8 bases between them. Germline V CDR1 and CDR2: KGHSH, LQKENI. The CDR3 totals 15 residues. The sequence was obtained from a man older than 75 with acute or convalescent COVID-19. Sequencing was carried out using peripheral blood. The chain combines TRBV18 with TRBJ1-4; D not resolved. CDR3 in DNA: TGTGCCAGCTCACCGCGGGAATCAACTAATGAAAAACTGTTTTTT. Amino acids: CASSPRESTNEKLFF.